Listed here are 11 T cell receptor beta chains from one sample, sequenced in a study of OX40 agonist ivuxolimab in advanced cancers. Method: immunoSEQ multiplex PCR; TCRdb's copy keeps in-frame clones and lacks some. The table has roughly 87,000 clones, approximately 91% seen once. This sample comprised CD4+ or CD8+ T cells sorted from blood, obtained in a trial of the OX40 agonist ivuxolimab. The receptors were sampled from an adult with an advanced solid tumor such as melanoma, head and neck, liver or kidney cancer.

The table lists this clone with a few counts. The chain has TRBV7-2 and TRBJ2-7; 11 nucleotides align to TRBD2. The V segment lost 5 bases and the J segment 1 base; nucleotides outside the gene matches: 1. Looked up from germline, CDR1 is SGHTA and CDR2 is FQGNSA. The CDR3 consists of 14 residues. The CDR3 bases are TGTGCCAGCAGCGGGACTAGCGGATCCTACGAGCAGTACTTC. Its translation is CASSGTSGSYEQYF. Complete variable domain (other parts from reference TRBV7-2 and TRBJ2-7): GAGVSQSPSNKVTEKGKDVELRCDPISGHTALYWYRQSLGQGLEFLIYFQGNSAPDKSGLPSDRFSAERTGGSVSTLTIQRTQQEDSAVYLCASSGTSGSYEQYFGPGTRLTVT.

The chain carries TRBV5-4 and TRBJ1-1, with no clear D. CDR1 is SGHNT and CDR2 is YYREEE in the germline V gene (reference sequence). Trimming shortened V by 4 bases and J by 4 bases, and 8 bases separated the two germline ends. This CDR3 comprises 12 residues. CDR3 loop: CASSRQATEAFF. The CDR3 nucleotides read TGTGCCAGCAGCAGGCAGGCCACTGAAGCTTTCTTT.

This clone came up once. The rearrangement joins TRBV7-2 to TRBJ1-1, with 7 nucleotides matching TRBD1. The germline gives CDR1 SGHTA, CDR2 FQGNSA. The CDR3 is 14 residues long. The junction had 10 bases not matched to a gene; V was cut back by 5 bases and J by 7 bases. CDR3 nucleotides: TGTGCCAGCAGCCTCAGGGTACAGGGGCGTGAAGCTTTCTTT. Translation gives CASSLRVQGREAFF.

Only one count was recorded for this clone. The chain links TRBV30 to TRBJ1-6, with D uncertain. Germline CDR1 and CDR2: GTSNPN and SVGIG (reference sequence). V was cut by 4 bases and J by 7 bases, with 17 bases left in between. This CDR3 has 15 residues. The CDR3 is CAWTRREGRNSPLHF. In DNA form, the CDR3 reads TGTGCCTGGACTCGTAGAGAGGGAAGGAATTCACCCCTCCACTTT.

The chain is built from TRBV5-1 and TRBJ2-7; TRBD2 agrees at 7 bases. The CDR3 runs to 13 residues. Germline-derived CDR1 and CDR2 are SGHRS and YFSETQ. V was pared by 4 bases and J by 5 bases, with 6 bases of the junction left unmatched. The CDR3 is CASSAVAGDEQYF. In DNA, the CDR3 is TGCGCCAGCAGCGCAGTCGCGGGGGACGAGCAGTACTTC.

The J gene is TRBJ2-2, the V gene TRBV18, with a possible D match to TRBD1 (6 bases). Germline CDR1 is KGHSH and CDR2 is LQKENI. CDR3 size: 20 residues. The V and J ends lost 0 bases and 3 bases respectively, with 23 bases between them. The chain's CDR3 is CASSPPGHLATYGHTGELFF. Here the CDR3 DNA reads TGTGCCAGCTCACCACCGGGACACCTGGCTACCTACGGGCACACCGGGGAGCTGTTTTTT. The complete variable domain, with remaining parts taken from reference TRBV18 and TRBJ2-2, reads NAGVMQNPRHLVRRRGQEARLRCSPMKGHSHVYWYRQLPEEGLKFMVYLQKENIIDESGMPKERFSAEFPKEGPSILRIQQVVRGDSAAYFCASSPPGHLATYGHTGELFFGEGSRLTVL.

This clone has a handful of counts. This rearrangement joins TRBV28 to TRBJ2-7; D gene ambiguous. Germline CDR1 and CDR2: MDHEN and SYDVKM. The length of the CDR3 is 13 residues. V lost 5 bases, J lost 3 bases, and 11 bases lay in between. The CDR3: CASSEMDGYEQYF. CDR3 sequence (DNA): TGTGCCAGCAGTGAAATGGACGGCTACGAGCAGTACTTC.

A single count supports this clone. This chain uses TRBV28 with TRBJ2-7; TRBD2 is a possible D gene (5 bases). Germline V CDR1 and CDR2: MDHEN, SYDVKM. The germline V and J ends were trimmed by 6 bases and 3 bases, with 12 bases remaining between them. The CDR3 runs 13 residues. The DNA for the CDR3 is TGTGCCAGCAGCTCCCCGGGATTCTACGAGCAGTACTTC. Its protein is CASSSPGFYEQYF.

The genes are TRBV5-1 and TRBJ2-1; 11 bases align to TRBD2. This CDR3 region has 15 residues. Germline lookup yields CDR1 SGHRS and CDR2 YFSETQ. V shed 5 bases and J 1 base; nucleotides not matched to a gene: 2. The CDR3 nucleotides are TGCGCCAGCAGACTAGCGGGAGTGTCCTACAATGAGCAGTTCTTC. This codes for CASRLAGVSYNEQFF.

CDR3 amino acids: CASSFPGQGDNEQFF. In nucleotides, the CDR3 is TGTGCCAGCAGCTTCCCGGGACAGGGTGACAATGAGCAGTTCTTC. V gene TRBV7-9 combines with J gene TRBJ2-1; 9 positions match TRBD1. Unmatched junction bases numbered 5, after V lost 3 bases and J lost 5 bases. The CDR3 covers 15 residues. The germline CDR1 and CDR2 sequences are SEHNR and FQNEAQ (reference sequence).

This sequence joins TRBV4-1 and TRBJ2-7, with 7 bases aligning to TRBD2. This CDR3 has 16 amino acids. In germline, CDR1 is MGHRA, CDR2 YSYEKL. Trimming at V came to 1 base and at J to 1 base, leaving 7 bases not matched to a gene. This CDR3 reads CASSQAQTSTSYEQYF. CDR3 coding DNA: TGCGCCAGCAGCCAAGCCCAGACTAGCACATCCTACGAGCAGTACTTC.